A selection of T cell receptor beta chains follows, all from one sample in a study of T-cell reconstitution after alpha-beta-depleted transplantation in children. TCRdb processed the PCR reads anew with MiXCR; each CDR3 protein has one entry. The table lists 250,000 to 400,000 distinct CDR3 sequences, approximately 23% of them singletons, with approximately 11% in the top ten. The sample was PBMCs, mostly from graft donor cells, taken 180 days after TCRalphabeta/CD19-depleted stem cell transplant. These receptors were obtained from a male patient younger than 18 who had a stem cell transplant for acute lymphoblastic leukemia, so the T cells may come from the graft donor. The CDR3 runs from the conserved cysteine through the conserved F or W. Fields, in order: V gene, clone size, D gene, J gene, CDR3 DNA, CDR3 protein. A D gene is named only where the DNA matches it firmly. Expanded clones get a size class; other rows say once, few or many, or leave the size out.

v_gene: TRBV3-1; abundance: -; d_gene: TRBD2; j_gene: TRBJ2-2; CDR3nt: TGTGCCAGCAGCCAAGGGGCCCTTACTAGCGGAGCTTCACCCGGGGAGCTGTTTTTT; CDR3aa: CASSQGALTSGASPGELFF
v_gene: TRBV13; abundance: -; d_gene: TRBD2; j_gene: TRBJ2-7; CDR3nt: TGTGCCAGCAGCCGATCGCCATTTAACCCTAGCGGGGCCTCCTACGAGCAGTACTTC; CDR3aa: CASSRSPFNPSGASYEQYF
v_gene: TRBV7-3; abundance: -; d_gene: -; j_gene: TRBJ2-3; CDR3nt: TGTGCCAGCAGCTTACGCGCAGGACTGGATACGCAGTATTTT; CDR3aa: CASSLRAGLDTQYF
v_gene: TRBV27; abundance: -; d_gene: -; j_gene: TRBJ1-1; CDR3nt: TGTGCCAGCAGAGATTCGGGGACCCGGGCCGAGAACACTGAAGCTTTCTTT; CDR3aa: CASRDSGTRAENTEAFF
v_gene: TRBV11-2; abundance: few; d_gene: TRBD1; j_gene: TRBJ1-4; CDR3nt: TGTGCCAGCAGCTCCCTCCGACAGGGACAAAAACTGTTTTTT; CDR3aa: CASSSLRQGQKLFF
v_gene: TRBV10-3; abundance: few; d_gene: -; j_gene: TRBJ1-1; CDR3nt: TGTGCCATCAGTGAGTATTCAAATGAAGCTTTCTTT; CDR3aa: CAISEYSNEAFF
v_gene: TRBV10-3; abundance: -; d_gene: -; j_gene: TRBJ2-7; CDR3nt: TGTGTCATCAGTGAGGTCGGGACCTACGATCAGTACTTC; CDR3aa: CVISEVGTYDQYF
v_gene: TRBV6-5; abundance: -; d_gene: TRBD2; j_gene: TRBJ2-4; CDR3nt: TGTGCCAGCAGTTCCGCGGGAAGCGGGGAAAACATTCAGTACTTC; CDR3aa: CASSSAGSGENIQYF
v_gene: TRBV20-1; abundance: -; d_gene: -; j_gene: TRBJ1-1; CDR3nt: TGCAGTGCCCCATCTATGTCTGGCACTGAAGCTTTCTTT; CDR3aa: CSAPSMSGTEAFF
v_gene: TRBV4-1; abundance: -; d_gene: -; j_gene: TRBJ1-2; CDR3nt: TGCGCCAGCAGCCAAGTAGGGGTCGCTAACTATGGCTACACCTTC; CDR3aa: CASSQVGVANYGYTF
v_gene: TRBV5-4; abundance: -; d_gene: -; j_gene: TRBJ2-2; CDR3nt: TGTGCCAGCAGGCCCTTCAGGGAGAACACCGGGGAGCTGTTTTTT; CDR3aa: CASRPFRENTGELFF
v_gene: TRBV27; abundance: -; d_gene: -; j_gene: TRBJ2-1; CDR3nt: TGTGCCAGCAGTACCCGAGGAGGCGGTAACAATGAGCAGTTCTTC; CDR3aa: CASSTRGGGNNEQFF
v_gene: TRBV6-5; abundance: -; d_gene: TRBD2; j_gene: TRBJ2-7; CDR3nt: TGTGCCAGCAGTTGGGGACTAGCGTCCTACGAGCAGTACTTC; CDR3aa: CASSWGLASYEQYF
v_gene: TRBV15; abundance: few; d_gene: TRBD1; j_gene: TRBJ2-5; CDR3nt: TGTGCCACCAGCAGAGGGGACAGGGTTGAGACCCAGTACTTC; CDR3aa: CATSRGDRVETQYF
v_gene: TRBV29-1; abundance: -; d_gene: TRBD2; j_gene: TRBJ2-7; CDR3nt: TGCAGCGTTGTTCGACTAGCGGGAGGGAACGAGCAGTACTTC; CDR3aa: CSVVRLAGGNEQYF
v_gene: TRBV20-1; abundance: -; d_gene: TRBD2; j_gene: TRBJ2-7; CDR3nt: TGCAGTGCTAGAGGGGGGTTGCGGGAGAGATACGAGCAGTACTTC; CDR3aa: CSARGGLRERYEQYF
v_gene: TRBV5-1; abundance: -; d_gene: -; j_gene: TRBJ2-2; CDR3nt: TGCGCCAGCAGCCCCCGGGACCTCCACGGGGAGCTGTTTTTT; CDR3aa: CASSPRDLHGELFF
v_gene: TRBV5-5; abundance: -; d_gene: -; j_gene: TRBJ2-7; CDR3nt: TGTGCCAGCAGCTTGGAGGCTGGGGCCGGCTACGAGCAGTACTTC; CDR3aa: CASSLEAGAGYEQYF
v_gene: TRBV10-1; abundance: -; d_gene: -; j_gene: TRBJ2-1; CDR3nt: TGCGCCAGCAGTGAAAGGGGAGGAAATGAGCAGTTCTTC; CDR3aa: CASSERGGNEQFF
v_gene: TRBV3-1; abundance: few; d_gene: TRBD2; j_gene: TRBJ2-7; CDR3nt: TGTGCCAGCAGCCAAGATGGGGGGGGTTTCTACGAGCAGTACTTC; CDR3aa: CASSQDGGGFYEQYF
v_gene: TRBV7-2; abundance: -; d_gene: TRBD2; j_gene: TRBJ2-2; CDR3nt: TGTGCCAGCAGCTTAGCGTGGACTAGAAGGGCCGGGGAGCTGTTTTTT; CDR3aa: CASSLAWTRRAGELFF
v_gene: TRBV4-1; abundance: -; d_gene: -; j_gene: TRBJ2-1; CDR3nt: TGCGCCAGCAGCCCACAAGGCTCGCAGTGGGGCAATGAGCAGTTCTTC; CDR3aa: CASSPQGSQWGNEQFF
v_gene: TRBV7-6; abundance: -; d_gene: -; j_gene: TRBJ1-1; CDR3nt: TGTGCCAGCAGCTTAGGCAGCGGGGCTAACACTGAAGCTTTCTTT; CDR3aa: CASSLGSGANTEAFF
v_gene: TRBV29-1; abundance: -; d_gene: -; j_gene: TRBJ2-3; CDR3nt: TGCAGCAGTCGGCAAGGGGCCGCAGATACGCAGTATTTT; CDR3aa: CSSRQGAADTQYF
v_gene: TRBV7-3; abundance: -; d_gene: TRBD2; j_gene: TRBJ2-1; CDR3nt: TGTGCCAGCAGCTTATTGGGACTAGCGGGAGGGAGCTCCTACAATGAGCAGTTCTTC; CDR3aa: CASSLLGLAGGSSYNEQFF
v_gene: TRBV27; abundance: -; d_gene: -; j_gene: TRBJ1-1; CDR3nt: TGTGCCAGTCGGACAGCGAACACTGAAGCTTTCTTT; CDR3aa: CASRTANTEAFF
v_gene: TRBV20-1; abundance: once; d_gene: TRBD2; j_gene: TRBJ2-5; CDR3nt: TGCAGTGCTAGGGCTGCGGGAGGACGCGAGACCCAGTACTTC; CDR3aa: CSARAAGGRETQYF